This TCR beta chain is from a study of cytomegalovirus exposure and HLA in healthy donors. Study context: Clustering assigned about 76% of the 350 to 400 genotyped donors to the Caucasian-associated ancestry cluster.

Study-level points and caveats: There were reportedly fewer N-insertions in an Asian-associated ancestry cluster than the roughly 680-donor mean, in a later analysis.

Both 60 Vbeta primers and 13 Jbeta primers went into the PCR. Repertoires were generated with immunoSEQ multiplex PCR, while TCRdb's copy carries only in-frame clones and drops some. This sample has over 100,000 clones, with 75% to 80% found just once. Worth noting for this clone: Its antigen is unknown.

Sequenced sample: PBMCs. The TCR originated in a male donor in good health and CMV-seronegative.

CDR3 amino acids: CASSSGGTGELFF. The CDR3 DNA is TGTGCCAGCAGCTCAGGGGGGACCGGGGAGCTGTTTTTT. This rearrangement joins TRBV7-9 to TRBJ2-2; weak D call: TRBD1 (7 bases). V was trimmed by 4 bases and J by 5 bases, leaving 8 bases between them. Germline CDR1 SEHNR, CDR2 FQNEAQ (reference sequence). The CDR3 is 13 amino acids.